One T cell receptor beta chain is described in this entry. Its antigen is undetermined. Per germline, CDR1 MNHNY and CDR2 SVGAGI (reference sequence). The J segment lost 7 bases and the V segment lost 5 bases, leaving 6 bases of the junction unmatched. CDR3 length: 15 residues. This record comes from a study of PD-1 blockade in classical Hodgkin lymphoma. Study-wide findings and caveats: Newly diagnosed patients had diversity similar to the baseline diversity of complete responders. The causes of the repertoire differences, possibly disease activity or prior therapy, remain undefined.

Sequencing was performed with immunoSEQ multiplex PCR; in TCRdb, only in-frame clones are kept and a portion is missing. The sample records some 100,000 clones, 80% to 95% being singletons. Every patient relapsed after autologous stem cell transplantation, and brentuximab vedotin exposure varied. The study recorded best responses of complete response, partial response or progressive disease. The V call is TRBV6-6, the J call TRBJ1-4; the match to TRBD1 covers 11 bases. The sequencing used peripheral blood mononuclear cells (PBMCs), collected at baseline. This sequence was found in a human donor with classical Hodgkin lymphoma. The CDR3 nucleotides read TGTGCCAGCAGTACGGACAGGGGGCTGGCTGAAAAACTGTTTTTT. It codes for CASSTDRGLAEKLFF.